The 5 T cell receptor beta chains reported below all come from one sample, sequenced in a study of cytomegalovirus exposure and HLA in healthy donors. The primer mix had 60 Vbeta and 13 Jbeta primers. Only in-frame clones appear in the TCRdb table, and some are missing; sequencing was by immunoSEQ multiplex PCR. The sample lists under 130,000 clones, around 77% occurring once. The sequenced material came from PBMCs. The receptors were gathered from a woman in her forties in good health and CMV-seropositive.

The chain combines TRBV10-2 with TRBJ2-7, with TRBD1 matching 9 bases. Trimming removed 6 bases from V and 2 bases from J; junction bases left unmatched: 5. CDR1 and CDR2 from the germline V gene are WSHSY and SAAADI. CDR3 length: 14 residues. As DNA, the CDR3 is TGCGCCAGCAGAGGACAGGGGCCCCCCTACGAGCAGTACTTC. Its protein product is CASRGQGPPYEQYF.

The chain combines TRBV4-1 with TRBJ2-7; TRBD2 might be the D (6 bases). The germline CDR1 and CDR2 sequences are MGHRA and YSYEKL. Trimming shortened V by 1 base and J by 6 bases, and 13 bases separated the two germline ends. The CDR3 contains 14 residues. The CDR3 DNA follows: TGCGCCAGCAGCCAAGGACTAGGTGGGGGCGAGCAGTACTTC. It translates to CASSQGLGGGEQYF.

The J gene is TRBJ2-1, the V gene TRBV28, with 9 bases fitting TRBD2. CDR3 size: 14 residues. Germline CDR1 reads MDHEN; CDR2 reads SYDVKM. Trimming took 3 bases from V and 8 from J; bases not matched to a gene: 5. The CDR3 loop reads CASSLLAGLHEQFF. In DNA, the CDR3 is TGTGCCAGCAGTTTGCTAGCGGGGTTACATGAGCAGTTCTTC. Full variable domain (outside the CDR3, taken from reference TRBV28 and TRBJ2-1): DVKVTQSSRYLVKRTGEKVFLECVQDMDHENMFWYRQDPGLGLRLIYFSYDVKMKEKGDIPEGYSVSREKKERFSLILESASTNQTSMYLCASSLLAGLHEQFFGPGTRLTVL.

CDR3: CSVEQERRTDTQYF. CDR3 DNA sequence: TGCAGCGTTGAACAAGAGCGACGGACAGATACGCAGTATTTT. The V call is TRBV29-1, the J call TRBJ2-3; the D is unclear. CDR1 and CDR2 from the germline V gene are SQVTM and ANQGSEA. V lost 2 bases to trimming and J lost 3 bases, with 12 bases between them. This CDR3 spans 14 amino acids.

This chain connects TRBV5-1 to TRBJ2-2, with 10 bases aligning to TRBD2. The V and J ends lost 0 bases and 1 base, in that order; junction bases with no gene match: 6. This CDR3 has 18 amino acids. Germline assignment: CDR1 SGHRS and CDR2 YFSETQ. In DNA, the CDR3 is TGCGCCAGCAGCTTGGTAGCGGGGGGCGACCTGAACACCGGGGAGCTGTTTTTT. Translation: CASSLVAGGDLNTGELFF.